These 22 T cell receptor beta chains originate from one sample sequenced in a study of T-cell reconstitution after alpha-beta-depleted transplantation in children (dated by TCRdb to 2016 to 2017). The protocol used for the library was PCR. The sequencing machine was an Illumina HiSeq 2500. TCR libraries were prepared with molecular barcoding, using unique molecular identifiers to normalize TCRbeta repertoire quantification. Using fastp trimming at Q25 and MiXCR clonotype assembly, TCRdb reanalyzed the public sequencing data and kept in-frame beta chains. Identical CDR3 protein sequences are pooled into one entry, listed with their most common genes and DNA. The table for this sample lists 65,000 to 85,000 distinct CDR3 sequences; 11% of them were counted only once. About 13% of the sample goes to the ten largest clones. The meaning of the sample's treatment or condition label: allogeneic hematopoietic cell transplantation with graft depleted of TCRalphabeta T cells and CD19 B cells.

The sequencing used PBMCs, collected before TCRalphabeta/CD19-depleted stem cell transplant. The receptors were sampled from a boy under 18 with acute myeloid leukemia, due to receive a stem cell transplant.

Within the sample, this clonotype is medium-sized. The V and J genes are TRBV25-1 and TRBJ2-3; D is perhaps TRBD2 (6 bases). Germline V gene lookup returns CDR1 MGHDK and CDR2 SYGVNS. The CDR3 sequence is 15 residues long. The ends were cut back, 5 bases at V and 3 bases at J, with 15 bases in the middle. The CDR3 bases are TGTGCCAGCAGTCCCCGGGACTGGAGTACAGATACGCAGTATTTT. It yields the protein CASSPRDWSTDTQYF.

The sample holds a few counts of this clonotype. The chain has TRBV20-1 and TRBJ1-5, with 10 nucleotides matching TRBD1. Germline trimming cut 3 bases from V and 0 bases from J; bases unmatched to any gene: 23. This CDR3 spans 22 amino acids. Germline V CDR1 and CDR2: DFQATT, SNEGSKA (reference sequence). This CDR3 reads CSARLWGQGNIPDWYSNQPQHF. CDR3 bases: TGCAGTGCTAGGCTTTGGGGACAGGGGAATATACCCGACTGGTATAGCAATCAGCCCCAGCATTTT.

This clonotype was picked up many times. The CDR3: CSASGNQETQYF. Written as DNA, the CDR3 is TGCAGTGCAAGCGGGAACCAAGAGACCCAGTACTTC. The rearrangement links TRBV20-1 to TRBJ2-5; 7 bases fit TRBD2. Germline CDR1 DFQATT, CDR2 SNEGSKA (reference sequence). This CDR3 spans 12 amino acids. The J segment lost 0 bases and the V segment lost 6 bases, leaving 1 base of the junction unmatched.

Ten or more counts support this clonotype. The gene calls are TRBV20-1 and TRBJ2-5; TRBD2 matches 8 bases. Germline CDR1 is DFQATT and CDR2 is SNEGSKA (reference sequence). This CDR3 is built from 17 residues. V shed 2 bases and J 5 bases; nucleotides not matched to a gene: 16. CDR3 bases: TGCAGTGCTAGAAAGGCGAATAGCGGGACGAACGTCGAGACCCAGTACTTC. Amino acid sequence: CSARKANSGTNVETQYF.

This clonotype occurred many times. The CDR3 region is CSVGVGQETQYF. Written as DNA, the CDR3 is TGCAGCGTTGGGGTCGGGCAAGAGACCCAGTACTTC. The chain couples TRBV29-1 to TRBJ2-5; D remains ambiguous. The germline gives CDR1 SQVTM, CDR2 ANQGSEA. V was trimmed by 4 bases and J by 2 bases, leaving 8 bases between them. This CDR3 comprises 12 residues.

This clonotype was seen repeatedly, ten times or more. In DNA, the CDR3 is TGTGCCATCAGCATACAGAGGGGGAATTCACCCCTCCACTTT. Its translation: CAISIQRGNSPLHF. The J gene is TRBJ1-6, the V gene TRBV10-3; a possible D gene is TRBD1 (6 bases). This CDR3 is 14 amino acids long. Germline V CDR1 and CDR2: ENHRY, SYGVKD. V lost 6 bases, J lost 7 bases, and 13 bases lay in between.

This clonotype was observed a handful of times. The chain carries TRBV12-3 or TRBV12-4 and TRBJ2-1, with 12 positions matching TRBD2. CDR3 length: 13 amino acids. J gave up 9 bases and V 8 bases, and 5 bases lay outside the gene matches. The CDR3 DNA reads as TGTGCCAGCTCTAGCGGGAGGGCCGGTGAGCAGTTCTTC. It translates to CASSSGRAGEQFF.

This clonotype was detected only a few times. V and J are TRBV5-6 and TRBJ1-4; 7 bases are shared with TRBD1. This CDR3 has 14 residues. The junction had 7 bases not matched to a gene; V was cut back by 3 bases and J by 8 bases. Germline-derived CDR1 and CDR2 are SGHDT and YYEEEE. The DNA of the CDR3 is TGTGCCAGCAGCTCGGGAACAGGGGACGAAAAACTGTTTTTT. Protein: CASSSGTGDEKLFF.

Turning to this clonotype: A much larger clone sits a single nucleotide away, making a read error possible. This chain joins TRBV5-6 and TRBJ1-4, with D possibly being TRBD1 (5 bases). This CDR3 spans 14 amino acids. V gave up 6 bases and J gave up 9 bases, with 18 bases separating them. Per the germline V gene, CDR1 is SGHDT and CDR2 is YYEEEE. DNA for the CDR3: TGTGCCAGCACAAGGGGCCCGGGCGATAAAAAACTGTTTTTT. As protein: CASTRGPGDKKLFF.

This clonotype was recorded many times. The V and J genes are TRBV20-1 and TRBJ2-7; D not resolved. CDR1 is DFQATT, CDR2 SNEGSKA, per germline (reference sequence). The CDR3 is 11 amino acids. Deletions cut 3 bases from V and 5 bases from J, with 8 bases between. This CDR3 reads CSARGADEQYF. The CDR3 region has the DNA TGCAGTGCTAGGGGCGCTGACGAGCAGTACTTC.

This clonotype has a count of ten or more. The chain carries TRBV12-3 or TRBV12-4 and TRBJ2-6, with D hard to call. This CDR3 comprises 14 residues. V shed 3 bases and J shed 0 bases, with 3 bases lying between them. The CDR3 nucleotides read TGTGCCAGCAGTTTGGACTCTGGGGCCAACGTCCTGACTTTC. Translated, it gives CASSLDSGANVLTF.

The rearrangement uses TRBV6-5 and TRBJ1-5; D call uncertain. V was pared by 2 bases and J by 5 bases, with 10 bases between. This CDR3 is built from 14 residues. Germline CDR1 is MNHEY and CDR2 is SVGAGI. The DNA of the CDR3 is TGTGCCAGCAGTTACCTCGGGGTAGATCAGCCCCAGCATTTT. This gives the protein CASSYLGVDQPQHF.

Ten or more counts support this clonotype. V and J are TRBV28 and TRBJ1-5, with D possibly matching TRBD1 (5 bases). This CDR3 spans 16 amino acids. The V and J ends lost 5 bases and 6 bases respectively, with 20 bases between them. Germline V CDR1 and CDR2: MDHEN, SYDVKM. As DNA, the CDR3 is TGTGCCAGCAGTCTAGGTGGGGCAGCCTTCAGTCAGCCCCAGCATTTT. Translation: CASSLGGAAFSQPQHF.

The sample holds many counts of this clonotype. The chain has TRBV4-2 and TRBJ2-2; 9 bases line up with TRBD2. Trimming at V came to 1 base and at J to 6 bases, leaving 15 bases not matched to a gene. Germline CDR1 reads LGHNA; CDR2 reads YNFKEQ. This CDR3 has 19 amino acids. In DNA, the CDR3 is TGTGCCAGCAGCCAAGGGCTTGTTGGAGGCGGGAGGGCCGCCGGGGAGCTGTTTTTT. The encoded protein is CASSQGLVGGGRAAGELFF.

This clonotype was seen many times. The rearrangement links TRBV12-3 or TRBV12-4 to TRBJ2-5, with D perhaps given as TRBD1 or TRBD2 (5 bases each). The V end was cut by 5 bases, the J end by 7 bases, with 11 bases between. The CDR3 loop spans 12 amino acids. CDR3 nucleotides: TGTGCCAGCAGTCGGGACGAGGTGACCCAGTACTTC. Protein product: CASSRDEVTQYF.

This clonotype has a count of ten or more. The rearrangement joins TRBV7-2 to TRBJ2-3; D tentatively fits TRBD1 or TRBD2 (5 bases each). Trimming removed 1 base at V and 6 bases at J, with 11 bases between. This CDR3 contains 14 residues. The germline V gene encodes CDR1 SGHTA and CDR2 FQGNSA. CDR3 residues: CASSLVGPGDTQYF. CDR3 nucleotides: TGTGCCAGCAGCTTAGTGGGACCAGGGGATACGCAGTATTTT. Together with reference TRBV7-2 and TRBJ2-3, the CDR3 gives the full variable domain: GAGVSQSPSNKVTEKGKDVELRCDPISGHTALYWYRQSLGQGLEFLIYFQGNSAPDKSGLPSDRFSAERTGGSVSTLTIQRTQQEDSAVYLCASSLVGPGDTQYFGPGTRLTVL.

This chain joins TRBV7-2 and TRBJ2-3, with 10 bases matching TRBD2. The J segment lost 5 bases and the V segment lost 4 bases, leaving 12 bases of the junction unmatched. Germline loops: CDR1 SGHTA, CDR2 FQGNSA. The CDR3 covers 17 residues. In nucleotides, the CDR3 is TGTGCCAGCAGCTCTTCCGGGACTAGCGCCTCGGGAGATACGCAGTATTTT. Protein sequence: CASSSSGTSASGDTQYF.

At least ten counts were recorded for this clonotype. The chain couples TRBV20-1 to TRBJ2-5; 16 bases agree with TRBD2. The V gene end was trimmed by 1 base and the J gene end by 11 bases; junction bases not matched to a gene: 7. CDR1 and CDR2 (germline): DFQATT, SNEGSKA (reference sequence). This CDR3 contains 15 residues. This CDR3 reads CSARAGLAGGPPQYF. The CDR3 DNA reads TGCAGTGCTAGAGCGGGACTAGCGGGGGGGCCGCCTCAGTACTTC.

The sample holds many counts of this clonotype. The CDR3 reads CASSLAPGELFF. The CDR3 nucleotides read TGTGCCAGCAGCTTGGCTCCCGGGGAGCTGTTTTTT. The chain employs TRBV5-6 and TRBJ2-2; D remains ambiguous. CDR3 length: 12 residues. Germline V gene sequence: CDR1 SGHDT, CDR2 YYEEEE. V shed 0 bases and J shed 6 bases, with 3 bases lying between them.

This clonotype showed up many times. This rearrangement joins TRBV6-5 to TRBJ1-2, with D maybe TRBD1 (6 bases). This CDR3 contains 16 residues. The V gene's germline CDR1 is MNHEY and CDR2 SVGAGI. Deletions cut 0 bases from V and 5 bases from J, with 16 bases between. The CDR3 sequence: CASSYSRGGQGYGYTF. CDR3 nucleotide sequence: TGTGCCAGCAGTTACTCGAGGGGAGGGCAGGGGTATGGCTACACCTTC.

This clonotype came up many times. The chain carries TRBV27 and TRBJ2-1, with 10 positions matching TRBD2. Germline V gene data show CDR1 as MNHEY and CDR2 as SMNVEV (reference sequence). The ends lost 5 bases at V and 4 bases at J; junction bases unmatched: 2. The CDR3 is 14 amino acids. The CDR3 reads CASSGLAEYNEQFF. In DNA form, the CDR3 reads TGTGCCAGCAGTGGACTAGCGGAATACAATGAGCAGTTCTTC.

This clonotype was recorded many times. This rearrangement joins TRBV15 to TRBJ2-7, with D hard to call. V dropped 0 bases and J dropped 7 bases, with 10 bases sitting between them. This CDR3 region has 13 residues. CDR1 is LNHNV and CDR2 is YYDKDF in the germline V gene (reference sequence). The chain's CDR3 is CATSRDHIQEQYV. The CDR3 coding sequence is TGTGCCACCAGCAGAGATCATATCCAGGAGCAGTACGTC.